The 19 T cell receptor beta chains below come from one sample, sequenced in a study of radiation and T cells in renal cell carcinoma. Time point here: blood 4 weeks post-SBRT, at nephrectomy. Treatment: 15 Gy SBRT to primary tumor, nephrectomy 4 weeks later. Produced via immunoSEQ multiplex PCR; TCRdb's table is partial and in-frame only. Counted here are about 43,000 clones, about 82% occurring once; the ten biggest clones make up 25% to 35%. The material sequenced was blood, taken from a patient whose treatment included radiotherapy and nephrectomy. The receptors stem from a woman between 65 and 79 years old with renal cell carcinoma.

This rearrangement joins TRBV4-2 to TRBJ1-2; 9 bases are a match to TRBD1. Losses at the gene ends were 4 bases for V and 5 bases for J; bases not matched to a gene: 11. This CDR3 has 16 amino acids. Germline V CDR1 and CDR2: LGHNA, YNFKEQ. This chain's CDR3 is CASSPRDREFRYGYTF. DNA for the CDR3: TGTGCCAGCAGCCCCCGGGACAGGGAGTTTAGGTATGGCTACACCTTC.

The V and J genes are TRBV29-1 and TRBJ1-3, with a tentative D call TRBD1 (6 bases). Germline CDR1 and CDR2: SQVTM and ANQGSEA. V lost 6 bases to trimming and J lost 1 base, with 10 bases between them. This CDR3 is 13 amino acids long. CDR3 DNA: TGCAGCGTAACAGGGAGGTCTGGAAACACCATATATTTT. It codes for CSVTGRSGNTIYF. The full variable domain, completed using reference TRBV29-1 and TRBJ1-3, is SAVISQKPSRDICQRGTSLTIQCQVDSQVTMMFWYRQQPGQSLTLIATANQGSEATYESGFVIDKFPISRPNLTFSTLTVSNMSPEDSSIYLCSVTGRSGNTIYFGEGSWLTVV.

This clone was counted once. This sequence joins TRBV7-8 and TRBJ2-7; D is ambiguous. This CDR3 is 11 amino acids long. CDR1 SGHVS and CDR2 FQNEAQ come from the germline V gene. V dropped 6 bases and J dropped 5 bases, with 8 bases sitting between them. The CDR3 region is CASRSGDEQYF. The DNA for the CDR3 is TGTGCCAGCAGAAGTGGAGACGAGCAGTACTTC.

The gene calls are TRBV9 and TRBJ2-1, with 11 bases identical to TRBD2. The CDR3 contains 17 residues. Trimming at V came to 0 bases and at J to 6 bases, leaving 8 bases not matched to a gene. Germline V gene data show CDR1 as SGDLS and CDR2 as YYNGEE. CDR3 residues: CASSVAELAGEGNEQFF. The CDR3 DNA reads TGTGCCAGCAGCGTAGCTGAACTAGCGGGAGAGGGCAATGAGCAGTTCTTC.

The rearrangement joins TRBV5-6 to TRBJ1-2; no clear D. The V gene lost 0 bases and the J gene lost 5 bases, with 5 bases spanning the gap. Per the germline V gene, CDR1 is SGHDT and CDR2 is YYEEEE. This CDR3 has 12 residues. This CDR3 reads CASSLDPYGYTF. CDR3 in DNA: TGTGCCAGCAGCTTGGATCCGTATGGCTACACCTTC.

The rearrangement joins TRBV4-3 to TRBJ2-7; D remains ambiguous. V lost 0 bases to trimming and J lost 5 bases, with 8 bases between them. The CDR3 length is 13 residues. Germline V CDR1 and CDR2: LGHNA, YSLEER. CDR3 sequence (DNA): TGCGCCAGCAGCCAAGAGGGCTGGGACGAGCAGTACTTC. As protein: CASSQEGWDEQYF.

The V gene is TRBV15, the J gene TRBJ1-4; D not certain. The V end was cut by 3 bases, the J end by 8 bases, with 7 bases between. The CDR3 contains 12 residues. In germline, CDR1 is LNHNV, CDR2 YYDKDF (reference sequence). The CDR3 is CATSSRREKLFF. Written as DNA, the CDR3 is TGTGCCACCAGCAGCCGGAGAGAAAAACTGTTTTTT.

There are a few counts of this clone. The chain combines TRBV30 with TRBJ1-1; D is uncertain. Germline V gene sequence: CDR1 GTSNPN, CDR2 SVGIG (reference sequence). This CDR3 comprises 13 residues. Trimming left V 2 bases short and J 0 bases short, with 7 bases between. The CDR3 protein is CAWSRTVNTEAFF. CDR3 coding DNA: TGTGCCTGGAGTCGGACGGTGAACACTGAAGCTTTCTTT.

This chain links TRBV7-7 with TRBJ2-2, with D unclear. Germline values: CDR1 SSHAT, CDR2 FNYEAQ (reference sequence). The length of the CDR3 is 13 residues. The ends were cut back, 5 bases at V and 1 base at J, with 5 bases in the middle. CDR3: CASSTQNTGELFF. The CDR3 bases are TGTGCCAGCAGCACTCAGAACACCGGGGAGCTGTTTTTT. The whole variable domain, filled in from reference TRBV7-7 and TRBJ2-2, reads GAGVSQSPRYKVTKRGQDVTLRCDPISSHATLYWYQQALGQGPEFLTYFNYEAQPDKSGLPSDRFSAERPEGSISTLTIQRTEQRDSAMYRCASSTQNTGELFFGEGSRLTVL.

The genes are TRBV6-5 and TRBJ1-1; D uncertain. The CDR3 totals 13 residues. The germline V gene has CDR1 MNHEY and CDR2 SVGAGI. V lost 5 bases to trimming and J lost 4 bases, with 11 bases between them. The CDR3 nucleotides read TGTGCCAGCAGTGCCCCAGAATTCACTGAAGCTTTCTTT. As protein: CASSAPEFTEAFF.

The DNA of the CDR3 is TGCGCCAGCAGCCGCGTCGCAGGCTCCTACAATGAGCAGTTCTTC. Residues: CASSRVAGSYNEQFF. This chain joins TRBV5-1 and TRBJ2-1; D uncertain. The CDR3 length is 15 residues. Germline loops: CDR1 SGHRS, CDR2 YFSETQ. Trimming took off 4 bases at V and 0 bases at J, with 11 bases between the two ends.

This chain uses TRBV6-1 with TRBJ2-7; 9 bases are shared with TRBD1. This CDR3 contains 14 residues. Per germline, CDR1 MNHNS and CDR2 SASEGT. The junction had 7 bases not matched to a gene; V was cut back by 4 bases and J by 6 bases. CDR3 sequence (DNA): TGTGCCAGCAGTGCCGCCGGGACAGGGATCGAGCAGTACTTC. As protein: CASSAAGTGIEQYF.

The chain employs TRBV6-1 and TRBJ2-7, with D perhaps matching TRBD2 (5 bases). Between the trimmed V and J ends, which lost 0 bases and 2 bases, there was a span of 8 bases. Germline CDR1 is MNHNS and CDR2 is SASEGT. The CDR3 sequence is 14 residues long. CDR3 protein: CASSEATGTYEQYF. DNA for the CDR3: TGTGCCAGCAGTGAAGCTACCGGGACCTACGAGCAGTACTTC.

V gene TRBV28 combines with J gene TRBJ1-6, with D hard to call. The V gene's germline CDR1 is MDHEN and CDR2 SYDVKM. CDR3 size: 16 residues. V was pared by 7 bases and J by 6 bases, with 19 bases between. The CDR3 loop reads CASTLEAQVINSPLHF. In DNA form, the CDR3 reads TGTGCCAGCACCCTCGAGGCGCAGGTGATTAATTCACCCCTCCACTTT.

The gene calls are TRBV2 and TRBJ1-5; no clear D. The CDR3 has 13 residues. Trimming stripped 6 bases from V and 6 bases from J, with 12 bases between. From germline, CDR1 is SNHLY and CDR2 FYNNEI. CDR3 loop: CASRLREGQPQHF. As DNA, the CDR3 is TGTGCCAGCAGGTTAAGGGAGGGTCAGCCCCAGCATTTT.

This clone was seen a single time. The chain combines TRBV28 with TRBJ2-7; a possible D gene is TRBD2 (6 bases). Germline V lookup: CDR1 MDHEN, CDR2 SYDVKM. V was clipped by 3 bases and J by 2 bases, with 11 bases between them. The CDR3 is made up of 14 amino acids. In nucleotides, the CDR3 is TGTGCCAGCAGTTTGTGGGGGGTAACCTACGAGCAGTACTTC. It yields the protein CASSLWGVTYEQYF.

This chain links TRBV7-8 with TRBJ1-2, with 9 positions matching TRBD1. The germline V gene encodes CDR1 SGHVS and CDR2 FQNEAQ. The CDR3 has 15 amino acids. V lost 2 bases to trimming and J lost 4 bases; unmatched junction nucleotides: 5. The chain's CDR3 is CASSLMTGGFYGYTF. The CDR3 coding sequence is TGTGCCAGCAGCTTAATGACAGGGGGATTCTATGGCTACACCTTC.

This chain joins TRBV2 and TRBJ1-4; maybe TRBD1 (6 bases). V lost 6 bases to trimming and J lost 4 bases, with 12 bases between them. The CDR3 extends over 14 amino acids. Per the germline V gene, CDR1 is SNHLY and CDR2 is FYNNEI. The CDR3 bases are TGTGCCAGCAGCGGGACATCCTATAATGAAAAACTGTTTTTT. It codes for CASSGTSYNEKLFF.

The count of this clone is one. The rearrangement joins TRBV9 to TRBJ2-5; 9 bases are a match to TRBD1. This CDR3 contains 16 residues. Unmatched junction bases numbered 7, after V lost 2 bases and J lost 2 bases. Germline V gene lookup returns CDR1 SGDLS and CDR2 YYNGEE. The CDR3 here is CASSVGTGSLQETQYF. CDR3 in DNA: TGTGCCAGCAGCGTCGGGACAGGGTCGCTACAAGAGACCCAGTACTTC.